This TCR delta chain comes out of a study of gamma-delta chains in newborns, infants, children. Study-wide context: Microbial exposure reportedly drives polyclonal innate γδ T cell expansion after birth.

The CDR3 extends over 19 amino acids. Germline lookup yields CDR1 GEAIGNYY and CDR2 EKD. V lost 3 bases, J lost 0 bases, and 6 bases stayed unmatched. TCRdb reprocessed the reads through CATT. The repertoire holds more than 14,000 delta-chain clones, 7% to 8.5% seen once, with around 24% in the top ten. This chain uses TRDV2 with TRDJ3; 11 bases line up with TRDD3. Material: blood. The TCR sequence derives from a child who was a newborn, infant or young child, either healthy, febrile or measles-vaccinated (not recorded which). CDR3 region: CACDSPTGGYSWDTRQMFF. In nucleotides, the CDR3 is TGTGCCTGTGACTCTCCTACTGGGGGATACTCCTGGGACACCCGACAGATGTTTTTC.